Listed here is a single TCR beta chain. The target antigen is unknown. A junction boundary mismatches the germline segment, possibly from a read error. This sample is drawn from a study of Graves' ophthalmopathy and Graves' hyperthyroidism. Across the whole study: Peripheral blood sampling occurred at initial diagnosis, before any treatment. Study conclusions and caveats: Stable hyperthyroidism and ophthalmopathy were told apart by a 13-signature model, which achieved 87.88% sensitivity and 81.08% specificity.

The sequenced template was RNA, covering the TCR beta CDR3 region. RT-PCR was first run with HTBI primers, then multiplex PCR in a second round. TCRdb re-called the multiplex PCR reads with MiXCR, one entry per CDR3 protein. The sample includes hundreds of thousands of distinct CDR3 sequences, about two fifths of them seen just once. CDR1 is ENHRY, CDR2 SYGVKD, per germline. This CDR3 has 14 amino acids. The specimen was peripheral blood. The sequence derives from an adult man with Graves' ophthalmopathy. The chain uses TRBV10-3 and TRBJ1-3; no clear D. The CDR3 loop is CATSGEGSGNTIYF. The DNA for the CDR3 is TGTGCCACCAGTGGAGAGGGATCTGGAAACACCATATATTTT.